The source of this T cell receptor beta chain is a study of monozygotic twins with inflammatory bowel disease. This CDR3 comprises 14 residues. The germline gives CDR1 LNHNV, CDR2 YYDKDF (reference sequence). Eight distinct reactions (per sample) were used to make the cDNA. Nested amplification of TCRalpha and TCRbeta cDNA involved two PCRs of around 15 and 9 cycles. TCRdb reanalyzed the 5' RACE reads and collapses them to one entry per CDR3 protein, without DNA. The specimen's table records 190,000 or so distinct CDR3 sequences. This receptor was identified in a human donor with ulcerative colitis or Crohn's disease, or a healthy co-twin of an affected twin (not recorded which). Sequences were obtained from blood. This chain links TRBV15 with TRBJ1-1; lacking DNA, the TRBD1 call made by TCRdb goes unchecked. The CDR3 loop reads CATLGDRGGTEAFF.